Each of the 21 T cell receptor beta chains below was sequenced from the same sample in a study of cytomegalovirus exposure and HLA in healthy donors. The PCR had 60 Vbeta and 13 Jbeta primers. Clones were read by immunoSEQ multiplex PCR, and TCRdb kept only the in-frame ones, dropping some. The table lists some 150,000 clones, approximately 85% of them singletons. The sequencing sample was made of PBMCs. These TCRs come from a woman aged 45-59 years in good health and CMV-seropositive.

J is TRBJ2-6 and V is TRBV28, with D unclear. V lost 1 base and J lost 1, with 8 bases in between. The CDR3 is 16 residues long. Germline lookup yields CDR1 MDHEN and CDR2 SYDVKM. The CDR3 DNA reads as TGTGCCAGCAGTTTATACTTGAAATCTGGGGCCAACGTCCTGACTTTC. This codes for CASSLYLKSGANVLTF.

This chain uses TRBV7-2 with TRBJ1-2; D is possibly TRBD1 (6 bases). V was clipped by 4 bases and J by 7 bases, with 16 bases between them. This CDR3 contains 14 residues. From germline, CDR1 is SGHTA and CDR2 FQGNSA. CDR3 protein: CASSYWGRGGGYTF. The CDR3 DNA reads as TGTGCCAGCAGCTACTGGGGGCGGGGGGGTGGCTACACCTTC.

This chain links TRBV25-1 with TRBJ2-5; 7 bases align to TRBD2. CDR1 is MGHDK, CDR2 SYGVNS, per germline. V trimming: 8 bases; J trimming: 6 bases; junction bases outside the gene matches: 3. The CDR3 runs 11 residues. DNA of the CDR3: TGTGCCAGCTGGGGAGGGAAGACCCAGTACTTC. Translated, it gives CASWGGKTQYF.

The chain is built from TRBV5-1 and TRBJ2-5; no firm D call. CDR1 and CDR2 (germline): SGHRS, YFSETQ. CDR3 size: 14 residues. The ends were cut back, 2 bases at V and 5 bases at J, with 13 bases in the middle. The CDR3 here is CASSFITFGETQYF. In DNA, the CDR3 is TGCGCCAGCAGCTTTATAACCTTCGGGGAGACCCAGTACTTC.

V gene TRBV28 combines with J gene TRBJ2-2, with D tentatively TRBD2 (5 bases). The CDR3 is 13 residues long. Trimming shortened V by 9 bases and J by 5 bases, and 13 bases separated the two germline ends. CDR1 MDHEN and CDR2 SYDVKM come from the germline V gene. The CDR3 loop is CASPSGITGELFF. CDR3 in DNA: TGTGCCAGTCCCTCGGGGATAACCGGGGAGCTGTTTTTT.

The chain joins TRBV18 to TRBJ1-3; D remains ambiguous. Trimming shortened V by 3 bases and J by 0 bases, and 12 bases separated the two germline ends. Germline V lookup: CDR1 KGHSH, CDR2 LQKENI. The CDR3 is 16 amino acids. CDR3 DNA: TGTGCCAGCTCACCCCGCGGCGGATTCTCTGGAAACACCATATATTTT. Translated, it gives CASSPRGGFSGNTIYF.

The chain joins TRBV4-1 to TRBJ1-5, with 7 bases identical to TRBD1. The CDR3 loop spans 16 amino acids. Looked up from germline, CDR1 is MGHRA and CDR2 is YSYEKL. The V and J ends lost 4 bases and 0 bases, in that order; junction bases with no gene match: 6. CDR3 DNA: TGCGCCAGCAGCCGCGGGACAGCCTATAGCAATCAGCCCCAGCATTTT. Encoded protein: CASSRGTAYSNQPQHF.

This chain uses TRBV7-9 with TRBJ2-2; D possibly corresponds to TRBD1 (5 bases). Germline CDR1 is SEHNR and CDR2 is FQNEAQ (reference sequence). The V gene lost 3 bases and the J gene lost 2 bases, with 13 bases spanning the gap. The CDR3 consists of 16 residues. CDR3 amino acids: CASSFRQLSNTGELFF. CDR3 nucleotide sequence: TGTGCCAGCAGCTTCCGACAGTTGAGCAACACCGGGGAGCTGTTTTTT.

This clone appeared a single time. The V gene is TRBV11-2, the J gene TRBJ2-1, with D possibly being TRBD2 (5 bases). Germline loops: CDR1 SGHAT, CDR2 FQNNGV. The CDR3 runs to 16 residues. V was trimmed by 7 bases and J by 0 bases, leaving 16 bases between them. Here the CDR3 DNA reads TGTGCCAGCACCCCTTCCCTTGCGGGCTCCTACAATGAGCAGTTCTTC. Encoded protein: CASTPSLAGSYNEQFF.

The rearrangement uses TRBV27 and TRBJ1-1, with no clear D. Looked up from germline, CDR1 is MNHEY and CDR2 is SMNVEV (reference sequence). V was trimmed by 3 bases and J by 10 bases, leaving 9 bases between them. This CDR3 is 11 amino acids long. The chain's CDR3 is CASSFGRLAFF. CDR3 nucleotides: TGTGCCAGCAGTTTTGGGAGATTAGCTTTCTTT.

The V gene is TRBV19, the J gene TRBJ1-5; no clear D. Trimming removed 0 bases at V and 11 bases at J, with 11 bases between. CDR3 length: 13 residues. Germline V lookup: CDR1 LNHDA, CDR2 SQIVND (reference sequence). The CDR3 coding sequence is TGTGCCAGTAGTATAGATCCGGGTTCGACCCAGCATTTT. It translates to CASSIDPGSTQHF. The whole variable domain, remainder taken from reference TRBV19 and TRBJ1-5, is DGGITQSPKYLFRKEGQNVTLSCEQNLNHDAMYWYRQDPGQGLRLIYYSQIVNDFQKGDIAEGYSVSREKKESFPLTVTSAQKNPTAFYLCASSIDPGSTQHFGDGTRLSIL.

This sequence joins TRBV7-2 and TRBJ2-5; 9 positions agree with TRBD2. Germline CDR1 and CDR2: SGHTA and FQGNSA. This CDR3 has 15 residues. With 5 bases clipped from V and 3 bases from J, the junction kept 7 bases outside the gene matches. This CDR3 reads CASSVRRGGEETQYF. The CDR3 DNA reads as TGTGCCAGCAGCGTCAGGCGGGGGGGGGAAGAGACCCAGTACTTC.

The V gene is TRBV5-1, the J gene TRBJ2-2; D may be TRBD1 (6 bases). V dropped 0 bases and J dropped 2 bases, with 11 bases sitting between them. Looked up from germline, CDR1 is SGHRS and CDR2 is YFSETQ. There are 16 residues in the CDR3. In DNA, the CDR3 is TGCGCCAGCAGCTTGGAAGGGGGAGCCAACACCGGGGAGCTGTTTTTT. It encodes CASSLEGGANTGELFF.

J is TRBJ1-2 and V is TRBV6-1; D is uncertain. V was clipped by 5 bases and J by 2 bases, with 12 bases between them. Germline CDR1 MNHNS, CDR2 SASEGT. The CDR3 length is 14 residues. The CDR3 sequence is CASSYLAGNYGYTF. The CDR3 DNA reads TGTGCCAGCAGTTATTTGGCCGGGAACTATGGCTACACCTTC.

V and J are TRBV7-2 and TRBJ1-4; D is uncertain. The V end lost 5 bases, the J end lost 4 bases, and 14 bases lay between the germline ends. CDR1 is SGHTA and CDR2 is FQGNSA in the germline V gene. The CDR3 totals 15 residues. The CDR3 bases are TGTGCCAGCAGCGGAGCCCCGGGGAATAATGAAAAACTGTTTTTT. Its protein product is CASSGAPGNNEKLFF. The whole variable domain, remainder taken from reference TRBV7-2 and TRBJ1-4, is GAGVSQSPSNKVTEKGKDVELRCDPISGHTALYWYRQSLGQGLEFLIYFQGNSAPDKSGLPSDRFSAERTGGSVSTLTIQRTQQEDSAVYLCASSGAPGNNEKLFFGSGTQLSVL.

V is TRBV27 and J is TRBJ2-3, with D possibly TRBD2 on 6 matching bases. Germline CDR1 and CDR2: MNHEY and SMNVEV (reference sequence). V was trimmed by 2 bases and J by 5 bases, leaving 14 bases between them. The CDR3 totals 15 residues. CDR3 sequence (DNA): TGTGCCAGCAGTTTACGAAGGAGGGACGGAGATACGCAGTATTTT. Encoded protein: CASSLRRRDGDTQYF.

The V call is TRBV5-4, the J call TRBJ2-7; perhaps TRBD2 as D (6 bases). V lost 0 bases to trimming and J lost 3 bases, with 10 bases between them. The CDR3 length is 14 residues. Germline V gene lookup returns CDR1 SGHNT and CDR2 YYREEE (reference sequence). CDR3 coding DNA: TGTGCCAGCAGCTTGGGGACTAACAACTACGAGCAGTACTTC. Translation: CASSLGTNNYEQYF.

The V call is TRBV7-9, the J call TRBJ2-2, with 9 bases fitting TRBD1. In germline, CDR1 is SEHNR, CDR2 FQNEAQ (reference sequence). J gave up 5 bases and V 5 bases, and 9 bases lay outside the gene matches. The CDR3 has 16 amino acids. The CDR3 nucleotides read TGTGCCAGCAGCCGGAACTACGGACAGGGGACCGGGGAGCTGTTTTTT. It encodes CASSRNYGQGTGELFF.

To note about this clone: The junction differs from germline at one of its ends, possibly a read error. The chain is built from TRBV7-9 and TRBJ1-1; tentative D call: TRBD1 (5 bases). Germline V gene sequence: CDR1 SEHNR, CDR2 FQNEAQ (reference sequence). CDR3 length: 16 amino acids. CDR3 sequence reads: CSSSLEGSPSYTEAFF. The CDR3 nucleotides are TGTTCCAGCAGCTTAGAGGGGTCCCCTTCCTACACTGAAGCTTTCTTT.

This chain connects TRBV23-1 to TRBJ2-2, with TRBD1 identical over 11 bases. TRBV23-1 is placed among ORFs of uncertain function. Trimming removed 2 bases from V and 7 bases from J; junction bases left unmatched: 6. The CDR3 has 16 amino acids. The CDR3 coding sequence is TGCGCCAGCAGTCAAAAGGACAGGGGGCAGATCGGGGAGCTGTTTTTT. The encoded protein is CASSQKDRGQIGELFF.

The V call is TRBV5-1, the J call TRBJ1-1; tentative D call: TRBD1 (5 bases). Germline CDR1 reads SGHRS; CDR2 reads YFSETQ. V lost 0 bases, J lost 5 bases, and 11 bases lay in between. This CDR3 contains 14 residues. CDR3 in DNA: TGCGCCAGCAGCTTGGGGGGCATCAGGACTGAAGCTTTCTTT. It encodes CASSLGGIRTEAFF.